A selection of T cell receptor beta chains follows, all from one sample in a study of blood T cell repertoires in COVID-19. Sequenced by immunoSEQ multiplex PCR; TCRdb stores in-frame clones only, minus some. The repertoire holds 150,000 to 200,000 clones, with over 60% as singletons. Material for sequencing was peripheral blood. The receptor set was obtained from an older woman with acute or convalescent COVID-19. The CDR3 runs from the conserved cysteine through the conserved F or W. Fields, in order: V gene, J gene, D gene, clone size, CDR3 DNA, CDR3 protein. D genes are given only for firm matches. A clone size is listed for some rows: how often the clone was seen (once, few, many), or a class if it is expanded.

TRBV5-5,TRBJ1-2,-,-,TGTGCCAGCAGCCTCGACACTAGCACTGGCTACACCTTC,CASSLDTSTGYTF
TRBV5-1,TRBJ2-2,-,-,TGCGCCAGCAGCTTAGTAGCGGCAAACACCGGGGAGCTGTTTTTT,CASSLVAANTGELFF
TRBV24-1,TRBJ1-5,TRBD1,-,TGTGCCACCAGTCAGGGGGATAGCAATCAGCCCCAGCATTTT,CATSQGDSNQPQHF
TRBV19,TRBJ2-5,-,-,TGTGCCAGTAGTATGCGGGGTGCGGGGTACGGCCAGTACTTC,CASSMRGAGYGQYF
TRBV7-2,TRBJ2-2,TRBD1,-,TGTGCCACCACTTCAGGGGGACGGAGTACCGGGGAGCTGTTTTTT,CATTSGGRSTGELFF
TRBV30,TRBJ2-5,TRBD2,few,TGTGCCTGGAGAACTAGCGGGAACGTCGAGACCCAGTACTTC,CAWRTSGNVETQYF
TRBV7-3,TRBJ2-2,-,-,TGTGCCAGCAGCCCCGGGGTAGAGCTGTTTTTT,CASSPGVELFF
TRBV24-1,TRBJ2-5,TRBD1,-,TGTGCCACCAGTGATCCCACAGGGGTAAGAGAGACCCAGTACTTC,CATSDPTGVRETQYF
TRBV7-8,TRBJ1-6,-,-,TGTGCCAGCAGCTTACGTGGAGCCAATTCACCCCTCCACTTT,CASSLRGANSPLHF
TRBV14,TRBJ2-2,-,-,TGTGCCAGCAGCCAGAAACGTGGAGGGCCGGACACCGGGGAGCTGTTTTTT,CASSQKRGGPDTGELFF
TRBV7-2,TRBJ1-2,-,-,TGTGCCAGCAGCTTGTCCAGGGATAATGGCTACACCTTC,CASSLSRDNGYTF
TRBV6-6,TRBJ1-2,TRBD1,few,TGTGCCAGCAGTCGTCAGGGACAGGTTAATGGCTACACCTTC,CASSRQGQVNGYTF
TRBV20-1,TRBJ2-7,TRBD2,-,TGCAGTGCTAGTCAGTGGCGGGAGGGTGACAACGAGCAGTACTTC,CSASQWREGDNEQYF
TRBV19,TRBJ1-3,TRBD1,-,TGTGCCAGTTCCGCCGACAGGGCCCCTGGAAACACCATATATTTT,CASSADRAPGNTIYF
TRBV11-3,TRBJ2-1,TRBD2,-,TGTGCCAGCAGCTTCTTTTCGGGGGGTACCAATGAGCAGTTCTTC,CASSFFSGGTNEQFF
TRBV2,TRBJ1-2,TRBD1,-,TGTGCCAGCCGAGTTCAGGGACAGGGGAGTAATGGCTACACCTTC,CASRVQGQGSNGYTF
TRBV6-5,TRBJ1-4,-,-,TGTGCCAGCAGACTAGAATCTGGCTCGTCAGAAAAACTGTTTTTT,CASRLESGSSEKLFF
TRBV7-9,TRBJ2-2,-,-,TGTGCCAGCAGCTTTGGTGGAGGGGACACCGGGGAGCTGTTTTTT,CASSFGGGDTGELFF
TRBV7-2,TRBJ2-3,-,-,TGTGCCAGCAGCTTGGGGCCGGGACCACTGCGGGGAGATACGCAGTATTTT,CASSLGPGPLRGDTQYF
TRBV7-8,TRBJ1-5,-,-,TGTGCCAGCAGCTCATCTCGGGTAGAAAGCAATCAGCCCCAGCATTTT,CASSSSRVESNQPQHF
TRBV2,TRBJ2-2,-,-,TGTGCCAGCAGGGCTAGCGAATCGAACACCGGGGAGCTGTTTTTT,CASRASESNTGELFF
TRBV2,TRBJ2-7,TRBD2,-,TGTGCCAGTACTAGCGGGAGGGCCTCTGAATCTTTTGAGCAGTACTTC,CASTSGRASESFEQYF
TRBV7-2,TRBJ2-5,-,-,TGTGCCAGCAGCTTAGGAATCCAGCGGAGGGCAGAGACCCAGTACTTC,CASSLGIQRRAETQYF
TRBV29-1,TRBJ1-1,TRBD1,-,TGCAGCGTTGAGCGTCAGGGGGCGAACACTGAAGCTTTCTTT,CSVERQGANTEAFF
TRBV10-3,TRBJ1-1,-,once,TGTGCCATCAGTCAACTGACGGGTAACACTGAAGCTTTCTTT,CAISQLTGNTEAFF
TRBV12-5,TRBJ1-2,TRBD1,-,TGTGCTAGTGGTTCCGGGACAGGGATCATCGAGGGCTACACCTTC,CASGSGTGIIEGYTF
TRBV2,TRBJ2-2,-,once,TGTGCCAGCAGGGGGACAAGGGGGACCGGGGAGCTGTTTTTT,CASRGTRGTGELFF
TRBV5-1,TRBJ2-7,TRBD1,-,TGCGCCAGCAGCGCGGGACAGGACGTCCACGAGCAGTACTTC,CASSAGQDVHEQYF
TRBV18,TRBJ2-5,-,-,TGTGCCAGCTCACCTACAAGAGGGGAGGAAGAGACCCAGTACTTC,CASSPTRGEEETQYF
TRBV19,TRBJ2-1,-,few,TGTGCCAGTAGTATATTTGGGAGGCAGAGCTCCTACAATGAGCAGTTCTTC,CASSIFGRQSSYNEQFF
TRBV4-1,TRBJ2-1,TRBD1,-,TGCGCCAGCAGCCAAGGATACCTCTGGACAGGGGGCAAGATCAATGAGCAGTTCTTC,CASSQGYLWTGGKINEQFF
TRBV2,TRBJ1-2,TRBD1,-,TGTGCCAGCACCTTGGACAGGACTACCTATGGCTACACCTTC,CASTLDRTTYGYTF
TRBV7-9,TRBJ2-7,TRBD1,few,TGTGCCAGCAGCACAACAGGGGGCCGAAATTACTACGAGCAGTACTTC,CASSTTGGRNYYEQYF
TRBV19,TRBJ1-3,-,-,TGTGCCAGTAGTATTGTCTCCTCTGGAAACACCATATATTTT,CASSIVSSGNTIYF
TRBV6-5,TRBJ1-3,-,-,TGTGCCAGCAGTACGCAGGGTGGTGGAAACACCATATATTTT,CASSTQGGGNTIYF
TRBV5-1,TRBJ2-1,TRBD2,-,TGCGCCAGCAGCCCTATCACTAGCGGGAAAAGCGGGCTGTTCTTC,CASSPITSGKSGLFF
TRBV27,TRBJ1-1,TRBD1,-,TGTGCCAGCAGTACCTATATTCAGACAGGGAGGAGAACTGAAGCTTTCTTT,CASSTYIQTGRRTEAFF
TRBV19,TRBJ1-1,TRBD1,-,TGTGCCAGTACCCCGACAGGGTTCACTGAAGCTTTCTTT,CASTPTGFTEAFF
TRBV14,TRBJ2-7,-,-,TGTGCCAGCAGTCCTAGCTCCTACGAGCAGTACTTC,CASSPSSYEQYF
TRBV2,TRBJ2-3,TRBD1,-,TGTGCCAGCCGGGACAGCCGGAGGACAGATACGCAGTATTTT,CASRDSRRTDTQYF
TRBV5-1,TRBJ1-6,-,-,TGCGCCAGCAGCTTGGAGGGGCCCCGGAATTCACCCCTCCACTTT,CASSLEGPRNSPLHF
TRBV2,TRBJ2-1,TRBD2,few,TGTGCCAGCAGATGGCTAGCGGGCGAGCAGTTCTTC,CASRWLAGEQFF
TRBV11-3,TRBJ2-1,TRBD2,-,TGTGCCAGCAGCTTCAAGAGCGGGGTTTACAATGAGCAGTTCTTC,CASSFKSGVYNEQFF
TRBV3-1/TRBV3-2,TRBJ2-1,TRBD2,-,TGTGCCAGCAGCCAAATCCCTAGCGGGGTGGTCAATGAGCAGTTCTTC,CASSQIPSGVVNEQFF
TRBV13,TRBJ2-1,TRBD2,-,TGTGCCAGCAGCTTTACCTTGCGGGAGGACTCCTACAATGAGCAGTTCTTC,CASSFTLREDSYNEQFF